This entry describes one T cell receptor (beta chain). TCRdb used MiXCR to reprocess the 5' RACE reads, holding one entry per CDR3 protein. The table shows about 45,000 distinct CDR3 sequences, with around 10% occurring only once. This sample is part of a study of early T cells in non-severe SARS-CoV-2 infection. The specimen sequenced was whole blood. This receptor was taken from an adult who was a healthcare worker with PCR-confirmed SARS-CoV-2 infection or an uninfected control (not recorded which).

The CDR3 here is CASSYAYQGSYEQYF. DNA for the CDR3: TGTGCCAGCAGTTACGCCTACCAGGGCTCCTACGAGCAGTACTTC. J is TRBJ2-7 and V is TRBV6-5, with D possibly being TRBD1 (5 bases). The CDR3 consists of 15 residues. The V gene lost 2 bases and the J gene lost 0 bases, with 11 bases spanning the gap. The V gene's germline CDR1 is MNHEY and CDR2 SVGAGI.